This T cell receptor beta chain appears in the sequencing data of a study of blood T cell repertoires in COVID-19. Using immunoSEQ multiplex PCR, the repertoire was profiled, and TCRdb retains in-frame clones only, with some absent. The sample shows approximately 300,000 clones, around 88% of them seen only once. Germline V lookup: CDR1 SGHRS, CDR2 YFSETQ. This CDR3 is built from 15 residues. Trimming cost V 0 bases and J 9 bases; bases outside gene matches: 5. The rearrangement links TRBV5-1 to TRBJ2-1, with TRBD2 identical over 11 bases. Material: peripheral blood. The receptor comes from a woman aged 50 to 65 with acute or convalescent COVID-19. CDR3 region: CASSLDLAGGAEQFF. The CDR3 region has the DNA TGCGCCAGCAGCTTGGATCTAGCGGGGGGTGCTGAGCAGTTCTTC.